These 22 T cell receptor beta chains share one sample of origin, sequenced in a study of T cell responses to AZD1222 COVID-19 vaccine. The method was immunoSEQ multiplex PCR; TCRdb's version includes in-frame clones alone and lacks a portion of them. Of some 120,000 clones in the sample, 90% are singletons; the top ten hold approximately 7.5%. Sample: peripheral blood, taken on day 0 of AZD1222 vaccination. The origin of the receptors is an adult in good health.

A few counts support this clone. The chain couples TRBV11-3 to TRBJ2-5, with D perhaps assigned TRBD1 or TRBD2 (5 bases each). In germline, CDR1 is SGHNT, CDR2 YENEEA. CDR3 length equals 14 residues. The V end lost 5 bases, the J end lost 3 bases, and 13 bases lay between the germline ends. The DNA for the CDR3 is TGTGCCAGCAGCCAAACCGGGGCGGAAGAGACCCAGTACTTC. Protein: CASSQTGAEETQYF.

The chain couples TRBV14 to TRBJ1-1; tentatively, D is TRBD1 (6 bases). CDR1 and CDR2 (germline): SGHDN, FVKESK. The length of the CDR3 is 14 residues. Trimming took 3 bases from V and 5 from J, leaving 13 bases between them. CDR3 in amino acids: CASSQRARGTEAFF. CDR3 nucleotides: TGTGCCAGCAGCCAGAGGGCTAGGGGGACTGAAGCTTTCTTT.

The CDR3 sequence is CASSELTSREETQYF. In DNA, the CDR3 is TGTGCCAGCAGCGAACTGACTAGCAGGGAAGAGACCCAGTACTTC. The chain links TRBV3-1 (or the pseudogene TRBV3-2) to TRBJ2-5, with 7 bases lining up with TRBD2. This CDR3 comprises 15 residues. From germline, CDR1 is LGHDT and CDR2 YNNKEL (reference sequence). Trimming at V came to 5 bases and at J to 3 bases, leaving 9 bases not matched to a gene.

CDR3 nucleotide sequence: TGTGCCACCAGGGGGGGCGGGGCAAGCCCAGCTATGGAGACCCAGTACTTC. This codes for CATRGGGASPAMETQYF. The rearrangement links TRBV15 to TRBJ2-5; TRBD1 or TRBD2 may be the D gene (6 bases each). The length of the CDR3 is 17 residues. Looked up from germline, CDR1 is LNHNV and CDR2 is YYDKDF (reference sequence). V was clipped by 6 bases and J by 5 bases, with 25 bases between them.

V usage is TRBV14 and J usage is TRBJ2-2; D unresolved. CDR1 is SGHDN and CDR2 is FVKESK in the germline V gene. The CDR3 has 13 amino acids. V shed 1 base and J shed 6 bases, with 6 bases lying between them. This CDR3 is CASSQAAPGELFF. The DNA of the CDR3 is TGTGCCAGCAGCCAAGCGGCGCCCGGGGAGCTGTTTTTT.

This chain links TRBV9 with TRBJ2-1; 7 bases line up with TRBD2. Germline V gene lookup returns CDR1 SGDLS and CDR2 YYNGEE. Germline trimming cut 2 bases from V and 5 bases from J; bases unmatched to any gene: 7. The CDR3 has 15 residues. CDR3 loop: CASSVGGSKDNEQFF. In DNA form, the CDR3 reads TGTGCCAGCAGCGTCGGCGGGAGTAAGGACAATGAGCAGTTCTTC. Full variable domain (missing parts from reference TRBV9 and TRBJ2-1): DSGVTQTPKHLITATGQRVTLRCSPRSGDLSVYWYQQSLDQGLQFLIQYYNGEERAKGNILERFSAQQFPDLHSELNLSSLELGDSALYFCASSVGGSKDNEQFFGPGTRLTVL.

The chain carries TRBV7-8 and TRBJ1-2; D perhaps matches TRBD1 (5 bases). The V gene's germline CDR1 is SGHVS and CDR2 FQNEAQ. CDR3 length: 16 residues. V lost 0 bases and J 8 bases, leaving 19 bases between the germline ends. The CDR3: CASSLARSGLSTGYTF. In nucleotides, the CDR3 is TGTGCCAGCAGCTTAGCGCGATCGGGACTTTCCACGGGCTACACCTTC. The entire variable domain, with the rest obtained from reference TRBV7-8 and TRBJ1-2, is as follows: GAGVSQSPRYKVAKRGQDVALRCDPISGHVSLFWYQQALGQGPEFLTYFQNEAQLDKSGLPSDRFFAERPEGSVSTLKIQRTQQEDSAVYLCASSLARSGLSTGYTFGSGTRLTVV.

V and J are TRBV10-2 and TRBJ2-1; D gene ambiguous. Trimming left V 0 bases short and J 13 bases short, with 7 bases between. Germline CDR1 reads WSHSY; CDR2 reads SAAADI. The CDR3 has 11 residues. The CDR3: CASSESNPQFF. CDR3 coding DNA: TGCGCCAGCAGTGAGTCGAATCCTCAGTTCTTC.

CDR3 nucleotides: TGTGCCAGCAGTTACCTAGCGGGAGGACCTTACGAGCAGTACTTC. Its translation: CASSYLAGGPYEQYF. The chain joins TRBV5-4 to TRBJ2-7, with 11 bases fitting TRBD2. J gave up 4 bases and V 5 bases, and 8 bases lay outside the gene matches. Germline CDR1 SGHNT, CDR2 YYREEE (reference sequence). The length of the CDR3 is 15 residues. Full variable domain (outside the CDR3, taken from reference TRBV5-4 and TRBJ2-7): ETGVTQSPTHLIKTRGQQVTLRCSSQSGHNTVSWYQQALGQGPQFIFQYYREEENGRGNFPPRFSGLQFPNYSSELNVNALELDDSALYLCASSYLAGGPYEQYFGPGTRLTVT.

The DNA for the CDR3 is TGTGCCAGCAGATTGGGACTAGCGGGAGGCGGAGATACGCAGTATTTT. As protein: CASRLGLAGGGDTQYF. The chain recombines TRBV2 with TRBJ2-3; 15 bases agree with TRBD2. Germline CDR1 is SNHLY and CDR2 is FYNNEI. V trimming: 6 bases; J trimming: 5 bases; junction bases outside the gene matches: 6. This CDR3 is built from 16 residues.

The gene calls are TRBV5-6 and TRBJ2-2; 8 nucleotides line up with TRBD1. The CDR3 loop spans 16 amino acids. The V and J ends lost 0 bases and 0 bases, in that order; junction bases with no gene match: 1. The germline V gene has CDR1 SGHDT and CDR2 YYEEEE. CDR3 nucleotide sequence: TGTGCCAGCAGCTTGGTGGACAGGGCGAACACCGGGGAGCTGTTTTTT. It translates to CASSLVDRANTGELFF.

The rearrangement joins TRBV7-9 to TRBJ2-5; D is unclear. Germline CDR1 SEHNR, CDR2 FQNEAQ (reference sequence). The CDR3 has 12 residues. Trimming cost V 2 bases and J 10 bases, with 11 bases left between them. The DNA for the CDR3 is TGTGCCAGCAGCTTAACTACAAAGGGCCAGTACTTC. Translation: CASSLTTKGQYF.

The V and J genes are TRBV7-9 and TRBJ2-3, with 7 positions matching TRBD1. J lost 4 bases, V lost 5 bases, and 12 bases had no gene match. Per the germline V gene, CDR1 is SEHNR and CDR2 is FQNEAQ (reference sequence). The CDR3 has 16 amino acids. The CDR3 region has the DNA TGTGCCAGCAGCCCGCGCCCTCCCCAGGGGGCAGATACGCAGTATTTT. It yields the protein CASSPRPPQGADTQYF.

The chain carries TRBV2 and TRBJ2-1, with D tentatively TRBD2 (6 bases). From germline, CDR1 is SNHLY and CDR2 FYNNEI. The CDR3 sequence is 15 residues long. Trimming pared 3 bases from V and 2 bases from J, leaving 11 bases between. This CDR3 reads CASSDWRGAYNEQFF. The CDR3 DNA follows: TGTGCCAGCAGTGATTGGCGCGGGGCCTACAATGAGCAGTTCTTC.

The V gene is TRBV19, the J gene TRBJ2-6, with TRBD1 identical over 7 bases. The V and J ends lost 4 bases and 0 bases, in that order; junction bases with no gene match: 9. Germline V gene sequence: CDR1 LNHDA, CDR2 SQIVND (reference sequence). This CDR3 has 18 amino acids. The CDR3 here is CASSTSGTVRSGANVLTF. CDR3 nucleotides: TGTGCCAGTAGTACCTCCGGGACAGTACGCTCTGGGGCCAACGTCCTGACTTTC.

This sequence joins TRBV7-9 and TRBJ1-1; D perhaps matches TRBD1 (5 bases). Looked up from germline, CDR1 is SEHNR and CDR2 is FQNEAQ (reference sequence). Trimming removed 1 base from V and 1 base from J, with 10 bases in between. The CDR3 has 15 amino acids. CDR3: CASSLVAGQNTEAFF. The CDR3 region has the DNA TGTGCCAGCAGCTTAGTGGCAGGACAGAACACTGAAGCTTTCTTT.

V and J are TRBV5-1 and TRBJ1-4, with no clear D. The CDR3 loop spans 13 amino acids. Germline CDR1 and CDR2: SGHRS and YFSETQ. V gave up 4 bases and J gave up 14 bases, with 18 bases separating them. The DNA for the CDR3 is TGCGCCAGCAGCGTGACGGACCCCGAGAAGCTGTTTTTT. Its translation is CASSVTDPEKLFF.

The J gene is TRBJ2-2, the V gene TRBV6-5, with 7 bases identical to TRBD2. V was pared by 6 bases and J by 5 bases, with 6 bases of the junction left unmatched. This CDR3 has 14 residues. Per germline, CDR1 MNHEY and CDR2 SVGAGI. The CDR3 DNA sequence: TGTGCCAGCAGCCCCGGACTAGGAACCGGGGAGCTGTTTTTT. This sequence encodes CASSPGLGTGELFF.

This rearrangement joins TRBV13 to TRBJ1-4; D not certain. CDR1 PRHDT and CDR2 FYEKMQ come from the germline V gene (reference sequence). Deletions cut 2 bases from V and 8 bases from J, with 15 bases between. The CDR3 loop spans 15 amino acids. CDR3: CASSLRVPQEEKLFF. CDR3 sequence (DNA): TGTGCCAGCAGCTTACGAGTTCCCCAGGAGGAAAAACTGTTTTTT.

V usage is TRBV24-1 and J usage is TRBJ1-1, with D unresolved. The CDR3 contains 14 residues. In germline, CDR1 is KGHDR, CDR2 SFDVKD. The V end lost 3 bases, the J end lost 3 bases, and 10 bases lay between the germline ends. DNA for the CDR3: TGTGCCACCAGTGATGCCAGTTTGGACACTGAAGCTTTCTTT. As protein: CATSDASLDTEAFF.

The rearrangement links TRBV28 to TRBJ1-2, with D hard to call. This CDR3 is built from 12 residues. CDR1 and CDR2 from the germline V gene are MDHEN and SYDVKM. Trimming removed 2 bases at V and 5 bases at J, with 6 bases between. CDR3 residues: CASSLREYGYTF. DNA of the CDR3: TGTGCCAGCAGTTTAAGGGAATATGGCTACACCTTC.

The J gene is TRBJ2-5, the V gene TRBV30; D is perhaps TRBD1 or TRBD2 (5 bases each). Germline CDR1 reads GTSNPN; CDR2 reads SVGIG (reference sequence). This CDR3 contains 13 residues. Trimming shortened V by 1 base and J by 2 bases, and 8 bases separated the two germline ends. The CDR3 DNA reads TGTGCCTGGAGTGCCGGGGCTCAAGAGACCCAGTACTTC. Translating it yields CAWSAGAQETQYF.